The 30 T cell receptor beta chains in this list originate from one sample, sequenced in a study of blood T cell repertoires in COVID-19. Profiling relied on immunoSEQ multiplex PCR, and the TCRdb table lists in-frame clones only, not all of them. The sample has some 300,000 clones; more than 70% are singletons. Sequenced input: PBMCs or T cells enriched from blood (not recorded which). The receptors were gathered from a woman aged 55-69 years in a cohort exposed to, infected with or recovered from COVID-19 (not recorded which).

The chain links TRBV28 to TRBJ2-6, with 7 bases matching TRBD1. The CDR3 runs to 18 residues. The V gene's germline CDR1 is MDHEN and CDR2 SYDVKM. The V segment lost 5 bases and the J segment 2 bases; nucleotides outside the gene matches: 12. The CDR3 reads CASSLLGQASTGANVLTF. The DNA of the CDR3 is TGTGCCAGCAGTCTACTAGGACAGGCTTCGACTGGGGCCAACGTCCTGACTTTC.

This chain joins TRBV11-2 and TRBJ2-5; TRBD2 matches 12 bases. CDR1 and CDR2 (germline): SGHAT, FQNNGV. The CDR3 sequence is 16 residues long. The V and J ends lost 5 bases and 4 bases, in that order; junction bases with no gene match: 8. The CDR3, as DNA: TGTGCCAGCAGCCACCTCGCGACTAGCGGGAGAGAGACCCAGTACTTC. This translates into CASSHLATSGRETQYF.

There are a few counts of this clone. The V call is TRBV6-1, the J call TRBJ1-1, with a possible D match to TRBD1 (5 bases). Deletions cut 3 bases from V and 3 bases from J, with 14 bases between. The CDR3 totals 15 residues. In germline, CDR1 is MNHNS, CDR2 SASEGT. CDR3 loop: CASSDRGRVHTEAFF. CDR3 in DNA: TGTGCCAGCAGTGATAGGGGCAGGGTGCACACTGAAGCTTTCTTT.

This chain links TRBV24-1 with TRBJ2-3; 9 bases are shared with TRBD2. This CDR3 is 16 amino acids long. V lost 1 base to trimming and J lost 1 base; unmatched junction nucleotides: 2. Germline V gene lookup returns CDR1 KGHDR and CDR2 SFDVKD. The CDR3 protein is CATSDLIAGGTDTQYF. DNA for the CDR3: TGTGCCACCAGTGATTTAATAGCGGGGGGCACAGATACGCAGTATTTT.

This clone was seen a few times. The chain is built from TRBV3-1 (or the pseudogene TRBV3-2) and TRBJ1-1; D uncertain. CDR3 length: 12 amino acids. Trimming removed 5 bases at V and 8 bases at J, with 12 bases between. Germline CDR1 and CDR2: LGHDT and YNNKEL (reference sequence). CDR3 sequence (DNA): TGTGCCAGCAGCGAAGGGCGGGTGGAAGCTTTCTTT. Its protein product is CASSEGRVEAFF.

This rearrangement joins TRBV12-3 or TRBV12-4 to TRBJ1-2; 7 bases map to TRBD1. V lost 7 bases and J lost 8; bases outside the gene matches: 10. This CDR3 contains 13 residues. CDR3 loop: CASTRTGGEGYTF. The CDR3 DNA reads as TGTGCCAGCACTCGGACAGGCGGAGAAGGCTACACCTTC.

The J gene is TRBJ2-2, the V gene TRBV19; 10 bases align to TRBD1. The CDR3 runs to 15 residues. From germline, CDR1 is LNHDA and CDR2 SQIVND (reference sequence). The V gene end was trimmed by 7 bases and the J gene end by 5 bases; junction bases not matched to a gene: 7. CDR3 in DNA: TGTGCCAGTATTCCGGGGACAGGGGTAACCGGGGAGCTGTTTTTT. It specifies CASIPGTGVTGELFF. Combining the CDR3 with reference TRBV19 and TRBJ2-2 gives the whole variable domain DGGITQSPKYLFRKEGQNVTLSCEQNLNHDAMYWYRQDPGQGLRLIYYSQIVNDFQKGDIAEGYSVSREKKESFPLTVTSAQKNPTAFYLCASIPGTGVTGELFFGEGSRLTVL.

V gene TRBV19 combines with J gene TRBJ2-2; 8 nucleotides agree with TRBD1. The V and J ends lost 6 bases and 5 bases, in that order; junction bases with no gene match: 8. In germline, CDR1 is LNHDA, CDR2 SQIVND (reference sequence). The CDR3 runs 15 residues. In DNA, the CDR3 is TGTGCCAGTAGCTCCAACAGGGGGATTACCGGGGAGCTGTTTTTT. Amino acid sequence: CASSSNRGITGELFF.

This chain links TRBV19 with TRBJ2-3; TRBD1 matches at 7 bases. CDR3 length equals 12 residues. Germline assignment: CDR1 LNHDA and CDR2 SQIVND (reference sequence). The V gene end was trimmed by 6 bases and the J gene end by 6 bases; junction bases not matched to a gene: 3. In DNA form, the CDR3 reads TGTGCCAGTAGACAGGGGACGGATACGCAGTATTTT. Translating it yields CASRQGTDTQYF.

The V and J genes are TRBV7-3 and TRBJ2-1, with TRBD2 identical over 11 bases. The length of the CDR3 is 16 residues. The germline gives CDR1 SGHTA, CDR2 FQGTGA. After removal of 8 bases from V and 2 bases from J, the junction contained 8 bases not matched to a gene. The chain's CDR3 is CASSTSGSGAYNEQFF. The CDR3 bases are TGTGCCAGCTCCACTAGCGGGAGTGGGGCCTACAATGAGCAGTTCTTC. Full variable domain (missing parts from reference TRBV7-3 and TRBJ2-1): GAGVSQTPSNKVTEKGKYVELRCDPISGHTALYWYRQSLGQGPEFLIYFQGTGAADDSGLPNDRFFAVRPEGSVSTLKIQRTERGDSAVYLCASSTSGSGAYNEQFFGPGTRLTVL.

The genes are TRBV5-4 and TRBJ1-5, with D maybe TRBD1 (5 bases). The ends were cut back, 0 bases at V and 4 bases at J, with 8 bases in the middle. CDR3 length equals 14 residues. Germline CDR1 is SGHNT and CDR2 is YYREEE (reference sequence). In nucleotides, the CDR3 is TGTGCCAGCAGCTTGGAGGGGATTAATCAGCCCCAGCATTTT. Translating gives CASSLEGINQPQHF.

This clone was found a few times. This rearrangement joins TRBV3-1 (or the pseudogene TRBV3-2) to TRBJ1-6, with 7 bases matching TRBD1. This CDR3 has 17 amino acids. With V trimmed by 0 bases and J by 7 bases, 9 bases remained unmatched. Per germline, CDR1 LGHDT and CDR2 YNNKEL (reference sequence). The CDR3 here is CASSQEISRQGNSPLHF. CDR3 bases: TGTGCCAGCAGCCAAGAGATTTCACGACAGGGAAATTCACCCCTCCACTTT.

V is TRBV7-9 and J is TRBJ1-1, with 7 bases fitting TRBD1. CDR1 is SEHNR and CDR2 is FQNEAQ in the germline V gene (reference sequence). Unmatched junction bases numbered 2, after V lost 5 bases and J lost 5 bases. The CDR3 sequence is 12 residues long. The CDR3 spells CASSDRDTEAFF. For the CDR3, the DNA is TGTGCCAGCAGCGACAGGGATACTGAAGCTTTCTTT.

The rearrangement joins TRBV15 to TRBJ2-3, with 7 nucleotides matching TRBD2. V lost 3 bases to trimming and J lost 3 bases; unmatched junction nucleotides: 9. CDR1 and CDR2 (germline): LNHNV, YYDKDF (reference sequence). The CDR3 has 16 residues. CDR3 bases: TGTGCCACCAGCAGCTTCCCCCGCGGGAGTACAGATACGCAGTATTTT. It is translated as CATSSFPRGSTDTQYF. Supplemented by reference TRBV15 and TRBJ2-3, the full variable domain reads DAMVIQNPRYQVTQFGKPVTLSCSQTLNHNVMYWYQQKSSQAPKLLFHYYDKDFNNEADTPDNFQSRRPNTSFCFLDIRSPGLGDTAMYLCATSSFPRGSTDTQYFGPGTRLTVL.

The J gene is TRBJ2-5, the V gene TRBV11-3, with TRBD1 identical over 8 bases. From germline, CDR1 is SGHNT and CDR2 YENEEA. V gave up 1 base and J gave up 2 bases; unmatched junction bases: 6. CDR3 length equals 16 residues. CDR3 in DNA: TGTGCCAGCAGCTTAGGGACCGGGACAGGTCAAGAGACCCAGTACTTC. Translation gives CASSLGTGTGQETQYF.

This clone was detected a few times. The chain couples TRBV28 to TRBJ2-7; 11 bases align to TRBD1. J lost 4 bases, V lost 6 bases, and 8 bases had no gene match. This CDR3 comprises 15 residues. CDR1 and CDR2 from the germline V gene are MDHEN and SYDVKM. The CDR3 region is CASSPGTGGGYEQYF. In DNA, the CDR3 is TGTGCCAGCAGCCCCGGGACAGGGGGAGGATACGAGCAGTACTTC.

The chain combines TRBV19 with TRBJ2-1; TRBD1 matches 7 bases. V was pared by 1 base and J by 1 base, with 4 bases of the junction left unmatched. CDR1 and CDR2 (germline): LNHDA, SQIVND (reference sequence). This CDR3 is built from 16 residues. In DNA form, the CDR3 reads TGTGCCAGTAGTATAGTAGGGGGCCTATCCTACAATGAGCAGTTCTTC. This sequence encodes CASSIVGGLSYNEQFF.

The J gene is TRBJ1-5, the V gene TRBV2; D may be TRBD1 (5 bases). Germline V gene sequence: CDR1 SNHLY, CDR2 FYNNEI. V was shortened by 5 bases and J by 1 base, with 12 bases between the two germline ends. The CDR3 covers 15 residues. The CDR3 DNA is TGTGCCAGCAGTACGGACACTTTGAGCAATCAGCCCCAGCATTTT. Encoded protein: CASSTDTLSNQPQHF.

The chain joins TRBV6-1 to TRBJ1-1; the D is unclear. This CDR3 region has 16 residues. Germline V gene sequence: CDR1 MNHNS, CDR2 SASEGT. V was pared by 4 bases and J by 0 bases, with 15 bases between. The CDR3 DNA reads as TGTGCCAGCAGTGGAGGTTTTGGGTCCTTGAACACTGAAGCTTTCTTT. Amino acids: CASSGGFGSLNTEAFF.

The gene calls are TRBV6-5 and TRBJ1-2, with D possibly being TRBD1 (5 bases). This CDR3 spans 15 amino acids. Per germline, CDR1 MNHEY and CDR2 SVGAGI. Trimming pared 0 bases from V and 1 base from J, leaving 9 bases between. The CDR3 loop is CASSYSGQRNYGYTF. The CDR3 DNA is TGTGCCAGCAGTTACTCGGGGCAGCGTAACTATGGCTACACCTTC.

The genes are TRBV2 and TRBJ2-1, with D perhaps TRBD2 (6 bases). Germline-derived CDR1 and CDR2 are SNHLY and FYNNEI. The V end lost 3 bases, the J end lost 1 base, and 10 bases lay between the germline ends. The CDR3 covers 15 residues. The CDR3 protein is CASSDHGGSYNEQFF. Written as DNA, the CDR3 is TGTGCCAGCAGTGACCACGGGGGTTCCTACAATGAGCAGTTCTTC.

V and J are TRBV7-6 and TRBJ2-5; TRBD2 aligns across 8 bases. There are 15 residues in the CDR3. The germline V gene has CDR1 SGHVS and CDR2 FNYEAQ. After removal of 5 bases from V and 1 base from J, the junction contained 6 bases not matched to a gene. The CDR3 nucleotides read TGTGCCAGCAGCCCTTCTACTAGCGGCCAAGAGACCCAGTACTTC. As protein: CASSPSTSGQETQYF.

The rearrangement uses TRBV30 and TRBJ1-5; TRBD1 aligns across 9 bases. The CDR3 spans 14 residues. The V gene end was trimmed by 4 bases and the J gene end by 5 bases; junction bases not matched to a gene: 6. Per the germline V gene, CDR1 is GTSNPN and CDR2 is SVGIG (reference sequence). CDR3 region: CAWTDRGPYQPQHF. CDR3 in DNA: TGTGCCTGGACGGACAGGGGACCGTATCAGCCCCAGCATTTT.

The V gene is TRBV25-1, the J gene TRBJ2-2, with TRBD1 identical over 7 bases. The CDR3 runs to 16 residues. Losses at the gene ends were 5 bases for V and 0 bases for J; bases not matched to a gene: 6. CDR1 and CDR2 from the germline V gene are MGHDK and SYGVNS. The chain's CDR3 is CASSPRQGPNTGELFF. The DNA for the CDR3 is TGTGCCAGCAGTCCCCGACAGGGTCCGAACACCGGGGAGCTGTTTTTT.

The count of this clone is one. This sequence joins TRBV12-3 or TRBV12-4 and TRBJ2-7; the match to TRBD1 covers 8 bases. The J segment lost 3 bases and the V segment lost 6 bases, leaving 4 bases of the junction unmatched. The CDR3 totals 13 residues. The CDR3 DNA is TGTGCCAGCAGCCAGACAGGGGACTACGAGCAGTACTTC. Its protein is CASSQTGDYEQYF.

The CDR3 nucleotides read TGTGCCAGCAGCTTCAGGGAATACGAGCAGTACTTC. Translation: CASSFREYEQYF. J is TRBJ2-7 and V is TRBV7-9, with D maybe TRBD1 (5 bases). The CDR3 is 12 residues long. From germline, CDR1 is SEHNR and CDR2 FQNEAQ (reference sequence). V was pared by 3 bases and J by 4 bases, with 7 bases between.

The chain employs TRBV28 and TRBJ1-5; TRBD1 agrees at 7 bases. With V trimmed by 5 bases and J by 7 bases, 17 bases remained unmatched. The CDR3 loop spans 17 amino acids. Germline CDR1 is MDHEN and CDR2 is SYDVKM. Here the CDR3 DNA reads TGTGCCAGCAGTCCACACGGACAGGCCGCGGTCGGGCAGCCCCAGCATTTT. Translated, it gives CASSPHGQAAVGQPQHF.

The chain's CDR3 is CAISPRGLAGVVYEQYF. CDR3 DNA: TGTGCCATCAGTCCGAGGGGACTAGCGGGAGTAGTGTACGAGCAGTACTTC. The chain has TRBV10-3 and TRBJ2-7; 14 nucleotides match TRBD2. This CDR3 spans 17 amino acids. V gave up 5 bases and J gave up 4 bases; unmatched junction bases: 10. Germline CDR1 is ENHRY and CDR2 is SYGVKD.

The chain has TRBV28 and TRBJ2-7; TRBD2 aligns across 14 bases. This CDR3 is 15 amino acids long. Germline V gene lookup returns CDR1 MDHEN and CDR2 SYDVKM. V gave up 6 bases and J gave up 6 bases; unmatched junction bases: 7. CDR3 loop: CASSPGTSGGFEQYF. The CDR3 nucleotides read TGTGCCAGCAGCCCCGGGACTAGCGGGGGATTCGAGCAGTACTTC.

The rearrangement uses TRBV5-1 and TRBJ2-1, with TRBD2 matching 9 bases. Losses at the gene ends were 4 bases for V and 0 bases for J; bases not matched to a gene: 5. There are 16 residues in the CDR3. The germline gives CDR1 SGHRS, CDR2 YFSETQ. CDR3 in DNA: TGCGCCAGCAGCCGCGGACTAGCGAGCTCCTACAATGAGCAGTTCTTC. Translation: CASSRGLASSYNEQFF.